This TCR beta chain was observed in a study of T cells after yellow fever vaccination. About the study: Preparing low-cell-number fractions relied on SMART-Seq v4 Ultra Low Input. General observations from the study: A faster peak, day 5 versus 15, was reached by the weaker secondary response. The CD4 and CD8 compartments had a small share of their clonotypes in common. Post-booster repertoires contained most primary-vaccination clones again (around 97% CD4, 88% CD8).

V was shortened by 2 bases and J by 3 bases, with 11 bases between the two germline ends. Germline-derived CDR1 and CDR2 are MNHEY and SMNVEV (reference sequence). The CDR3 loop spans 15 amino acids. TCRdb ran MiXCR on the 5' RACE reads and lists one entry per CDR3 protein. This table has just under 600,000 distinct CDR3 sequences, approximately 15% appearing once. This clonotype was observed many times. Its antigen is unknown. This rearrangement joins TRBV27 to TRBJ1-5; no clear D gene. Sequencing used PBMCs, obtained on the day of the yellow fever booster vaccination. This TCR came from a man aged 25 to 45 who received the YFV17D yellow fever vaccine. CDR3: CASSLGVSSNQPQHF. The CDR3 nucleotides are TGTGCCAGCAGTTTAGGGGTTTCATCCAATCAGCCCCAGCATTTT.